This TCR beta chain was sequenced during a study of PD-1 blockade in mismatch repair-deficient tumors. Study in general: All were previously treated, progressing patients with over 9 mismatch repair-deficient cancer types. Findings of the study overall: Rapid post-treatment expansion, then contraction, generally preceding radiologic response, marked tumor-resident clones.

Worth noting for this clone: Antigen unknown.

PCR or immunohistochemistry showed mismatch repair deficiency in every enrolled patient. TCR sequencing covered a few patients who responded to pembrolizumab. TCRdb's table, derived via immunoSEQ multiplex PCR, lists solely in-frame clones and lacks some. The repertoire holds approximately 16,000 clones, roughly 84% seen once, with less than 20% in the top ten. Sequencing used PBMCs, obtained before pembrolizumab treatment. The clonotype was recovered from an adult with mismatch repair-deficient cancer.

CDR3 nucleotides: TGTGCCAGCAGCTTAGCACCGGGACGGACAAACACTGAAGCTTTCTTT. Amino acids: CASSLAPGRTNTEAFF. The chain employs TRBV7-9 and TRBJ1-1, with D tentatively TRBD1 (5 bases). The CDR3 runs 16 residues. The germline V gene has CDR1 SEHNR and CDR2 FQNEAQ (reference sequence). V was trimmed by 0 bases and J by 2 bases, leaving 13 bases between them.